This T cell receptor beta chain was recovered during a study of cytomegalovirus exposure and HLA in healthy donors. Study-wide results and caveats: Indistinguishable V segments, including TRBV6-2 and TRBV6-3, were excluded.

Regarding this clone: Its antigen is unknown.

PCR involved 60 Vbeta and 13 Jbeta primers. Here immunoSEQ multiplex PCR was the method, and the copy in TCRdb shows in-frame clones only, minus some. This table has 110,000 to 150,000 clones, roughly 77% appearing once. The V gene end was trimmed by 6 bases and the J gene end by 6 bases; junction bases not matched to a gene: 10. This CDR3 is 14 amino acids long. Germline assignment: CDR1 MNHNS and CDR2 SASEGT. The material sequenced was PBMCs. This chain uses TRBV6-1 with TRBJ1-2; 7 bases align to TRBD1. The sequence was collected from a man in his forties in good health and CMV-seronegative. CDR3 bases: TGTGCCAGCAGCGAAAATAGGGGGCAGGATGGCTACACCTTC. Its protein is CASSENRGQDGYTF.